The 32 T cell receptor beta chains in this list originate from one sample, sequenced in a study of blood T cell repertoires in COVID-19. This table comes from immunoSEQ multiplex PCR, and its TCRdb copy is limited to in-frame clones, with some not included. The sample yields tens of thousands of clones, around four fifths seen once. Sequencing used peripheral blood. These receptors were taken from a woman older than 75 with active or convalescent COVID-19.

CDR3 nucleotides: TGTGCCAGTAGTATCCCTTCGACAGGGAGGAATGAGCAGTTCTTC. Protein: CASSIPSTGRNEQFF. The J gene is TRBJ2-1, the V gene TRBV19; D is possibly TRBD1 (7 bases). CDR3 length: 15 amino acids. Germline assignment: CDR1 LNHDA and CDR2 SQIVND (reference sequence). Trimming shortened V by 3 bases and J by 7 bases, and 16 bases separated the two germline ends.

The CDR3 nucleotides are TGCGCCAGCAGCGAAACTAGCGGACGGAACACCGGGGAGCTGTTTTTT. Its protein is CASSETSGRNTGELFF. The V gene is TRBV5-1, the J gene TRBJ2-2; 8 bases are shared with TRBD2. CDR3 length: 16 residues. The germline gives CDR1 SGHRS, CDR2 YFSETQ. Unmatched junction bases numbered 6, after V lost 4 bases and J lost 1 base.

Here the CDR3 DNA reads TGTGCCAGCAGCCGGACTAGCGGATTCTACGAGCAGTACTTC. It encodes CASSRTSGFYEQYF. This sequence joins TRBV7-9 and TRBJ2-7, with 10 bases fitting TRBD2. V dropped 5 bases and J dropped 3; count of bases not matched to a gene: 4. Germline V gene sequence: CDR1 SEHNR, CDR2 FQNEAQ (reference sequence). There are 14 residues in the CDR3.

DNA for the CDR3: TGCAGTGCTAGTCGCCAGGGGGGAAGGGGCACTGAAGCTTTCTTT. Protein sequence: CSASRQGGRGTEAFF. The chain is built from TRBV20-1 and TRBJ1-1, with TRBD1 matching 7 bases. This CDR3 has 15 amino acids. V was pared by 3 bases and J by 4 bases, with 11 bases of the junction left unmatched. Germline loops: CDR1 DFQATT, CDR2 SNEGSKA (reference sequence).

This clone turned up a few times. The gene calls are TRBV9 and TRBJ2-1; 8 bases map to TRBD1. The V gene's germline CDR1 is SGDLS and CDR2 YYNGEE. The ends lost 0 bases at V and 0 bases at J; junction bases unmatched: 2. This CDR3 has 16 residues. The CDR3 here is CASSVAGTGSYNEQFF. The CDR3 bases are TGTGCCAGCAGCGTAGCTGGGACAGGCTCCTACAATGAGCAGTTCTTC.

This chain links TRBV11-2 with TRBJ1-1; no firm D call. In germline, CDR1 is SGHAT, CDR2 FQNNGV. Trimming removed 6 bases from V and 12 bases from J, with 14 bases in between. The CDR3 sequence is 11 residues long. For the CDR3, the DNA is TGTGCCAGCAGTTCCTCCCTCGTTCCTTTCTTT. It is translated as CASSSSLVPFF. The full variable domain, rest sourced from reference TRBV11-2 and TRBJ1-1, is EAGVAQSPRYKIIEKRQSVAFWCNPISGHATLYWYQQILGQGPKLLIQFQNNGVVDDSQLPKDRFSAERLKGVDSTLKIQPAKLEDSAVYLCASSSSLVPFFGQGTRLTVV.

The genes are TRBV3-1 (or the pseudogene TRBV3-2) and TRBJ2-2, with 15 bases aligning to TRBD2. Trimming cost V 1 base and J 9 bases; bases outside gene matches: 3. Germline V lookup: CDR1 LGHDT, CDR2 YNNKEL (reference sequence). The CDR3 runs to 16 residues. In nucleotides, the CDR3 is TGTGCCAGCAGCCAAGGGGGGACTAGCGGGAGGTGGGAGCTGTTTTTT. Its translation is CASSQGGTSGRWELFF.

The count of this clone is one. The chain joins TRBV6-5 to TRBJ1-2; weak D call: TRBD1 (5 bases). CDR1 and CDR2 (germline): MNHEY, SVGAGI. Deletions cut 9 bases from V and 4 bases from J, with 18 bases between. The CDR3 sequence is 14 residues long. CDR3 loop: CASSMVGRGYGYTF. The CDR3 DNA reads TGTGCCAGTTCCATGGTAGGGAGGGGCTATGGCTACACCTTC.

V is TRBV6-5 and J is TRBJ2-3; no reliable D call. CDR3 length: 14 amino acids. CDR1 and CDR2 (germline): MNHEY, SVGAGI. The V and J ends lost 4 bases and 4 bases respectively, with 12 bases between them. DNA for the CDR3: TGTGCCAGCAGTTCCCCCCGAGAGTCAGATACGCAGTATTTT. Its protein product is CASSSPRESDTQYF.

The chain recombines TRBV28 with TRBJ2-7, with D tentatively TRBD2 (6 bases). The CDR3 is 16 amino acids. Germline values: CDR1 MDHEN, CDR2 SYDVKM. Trimming pared 4 bases from V and 3 bases from J, leaving 19 bases between. CDR3 amino acids: CASSYPTGVSSYEQYF. The DNA for the CDR3 is TGTGCCAGCAGTTATCCCACGGGAGTTTCCAGCTACGAGCAGTACTTC.

The chain is built from TRBV28 and TRBJ1-4; D remains ambiguous. Trimming removed 4 bases at V and 7 bases at J, with 13 bases between. In germline, CDR1 is MDHEN, CDR2 SYDVKM. The CDR3 is 14 amino acids. Here the CDR3 DNA reads TGTGCCAGCAGTTCCTGGGAGGTCGGTGAAAAACTGTTTTTT. It encodes CASSSWEVGEKLFF.

The chain recombines TRBV4-1 with TRBJ1-2; D perhaps matches TRBD1 (5 bases). V was shortened by 1 base and J by 6 bases, with 15 bases between the two germline ends. Germline CDR1 MGHRA, CDR2 YSYEKL. The CDR3 sequence is 15 residues long. The CDR3 spells CASSQAGAFRDGYTF. The CDR3 DNA reads TGCGCCAGCAGCCAAGCTGGGGCATTTAGGGATGGCTACACCTTC.

CDR3 DNA: TGTGCCAGAGGGACAGCTAGCACAGATACGCAGTATTTT. It is translated as CARGTASTDTQYF. The rearrangement uses TRBV2 and TRBJ2-3; TRBD1 matches 7 bases. The CDR3 spans 13 residues. V was clipped by 9 bases and J by 0 bases; unmatched bases: 3. The germline CDR1 and CDR2 sequences are SNHLY and FYNNEI.

V is TRBV28 and J is TRBJ2-7; 10 bases match TRBD1. V lost 8 bases and J lost 4; bases outside the gene matches: 8. CDR3 length: 14 residues. Germline V gene data show CDR1 as MDHEN and CDR2 as SYDVKM. CDR3 sequence (DNA): TGTGCCAGCGCCATGACAGGGGGCAGGTACGAGCAGTACTTC. It encodes CASAMTGGRYEQYF.

The CDR3 coding sequence is TGTGCCAGCAGTTTTTCAGGGGGGACTGAAGCTTTCTTT. Translated: CASSFSGGTEAFF. The chain combines TRBV27 with TRBJ1-1, with 7 positions matching TRBD1. V was clipped by 3 bases and J by 5 bases; unmatched bases: 3. The germline gives CDR1 MNHEY, CDR2 SMNVEV (reference sequence). This CDR3 contains 13 residues.

This chain connects TRBV15 to TRBJ1-6; D unresolved. Germline values: CDR1 LNHNV, CDR2 YYDKDF (reference sequence). Trimming removed 5 bases from V and 0 bases from J, with 5 bases in between. The CDR3 runs 14 residues. The CDR3 DNA reads as TGTGCCACCAGCGGTAGCTCCTATAATTCACCCCTCCACTTT. The encoded protein is CATSGSSYNSPLHF. Full variable domain (rest looked up from reference TRBV15 and TRBJ1-6): DAMVIQNPRYQVTQFGKPVTLSCSQTLNHNVMYWYQQKSSQAPKLLFHYYDKDFNNEADTPDNFQSRRPNTSFCFLDIRSPGLGDTAMYLCATSGSSYNSPLHFGNGTRLTVT.

The gene calls are TRBV19 and TRBJ2-7; D not certain. Germline CDR1 LNHDA, CDR2 SQIVND (reference sequence). The V end lost 5 bases, the J end lost 0 bases, and 11 bases lay between the germline ends. This CDR3 has 14 residues. CDR3 amino acids: CASSLQENSYEQYF. Here the CDR3 DNA reads TGTGCCAGTAGTTTGCAGGAAAACTCCTACGAGCAGTACTTC.

The J gene is TRBJ1-3, the V gene TRBV12-2. TRBV12-2 is a known pseudogene. CDR3 size: 18 residues. The CDR3 region has the DNA TGTGCAAGTCGCCAACCCCGCTCGGAGGCACCTTCTGGAAACACCATATATTTT. Translating gives CASRQPRSEAPSGNTIYF.

The chain employs TRBV10-3 and TRBJ1-1; TRBD1 aligns across 9 bases. The CDR3 consists of 14 residues. Germline loops: CDR1 ENHRY, CDR2 SYGVKD. Losses at the gene ends were 5 bases for V and 1 base for J; bases not matched to a gene: 2. The CDR3 DNA follows: TGTGCCATCAGTTGGGACAGGGAGAACACTGAAGCTTTCTTT. This encodes CAISWDRENTEAFF.

The chain joins TRBV2 to TRBJ2-7, with 7 positions matching TRBD1. Per germline, CDR1 SNHLY and CDR2 FYNNEI. The CDR3 runs 17 residues. The J segment lost 3 bases and the V segment lost 5 bases, leaving 16 bases of the junction unmatched. The DNA for the CDR3 is TGTGCCAGCAGTTCCCCGGGACAGAGAGGGGCCCTCTACGAGCAGTACTTC. Protein product: CASSSPGQRGALYEQYF.

V and J are TRBV28 and TRBJ2-7; 8 bases match TRBD1. Trimming at V came to 5 bases and at J to 4 bases, leaving 19 bases not matched to a gene. Looked up from germline, CDR1 is MDHEN and CDR2 is SYDVKM. The CDR3 totals 18 residues. Here the CDR3 reads CASSGGAGIAGGGYEQYF. The CDR3 DNA follows: TGTGCCAGCAGTGGCGGGGCAGGAATTGCAGGGGGCGGATACGAGCAGTACTTC. The variable domain in full, completed from reference TRBV28 and TRBJ2-7, reads DVKVTQSSRYLVKRTGEKVFLECVQDMDHENMFWYRQDPGLGLRLIYFSYDVKMKEKGDIPEGYSVSREKKERFSLILESASTNQTSMYLCASSGGAGIAGGGYEQYFGPGTRLTVT.

The J gene is TRBJ1-2, the V gene TRBV18, with D unclear. Germline-derived CDR1 and CDR2 are KGHSH and LQKENI. CDR3 size: 13 residues. Trimming shortened V by 3 bases and J by 1 base, and 6 bases separated the two germline ends. CDR3 loop: CASSPSVNYGYTF. DNA for the CDR3: TGTGCCAGCTCACCTTCAGTTAACTATGGCTACACCTTC.

The chain joins TRBV6-2 or TRBV6-3 to TRBJ2-1; TRBD1 might be the D (6 bases). The V gene lost 6 bases and the J gene lost 2 bases, with 17 bases spanning the gap. Germline lookup yields CDR1 MNHEY and CDR2 SVGEGT. The CDR3 length is 16 residues. CDR3 protein: CASSSRQVGAYNEQFF. The DNA of the CDR3 is TGTGCCAGCAGCTCCCGACAGGTTGGAGCCTACAATGAGCAGTTCTTC.

This chain links TRBV28 with TRBJ1-2; D not resolved. This CDR3 has 13 residues. CDR1 is MDHEN, CDR2 SYDVKM, per germline. With 6 bases removed from V and 3 bases from J, the gap between germline ends came to 11 bases. CDR3 nucleotide sequence: TGTGCCAGCAGCCGAATGGAGTACTATGGCTACACCTTC. As protein: CASSRMEYYGYTF.

The chain recombines TRBV7-9 with TRBJ1-5; D is undetermined. Trimming shortened V by 1 base and J by 9 bases, and 10 bases separated the two germline ends. This CDR3 is 13 amino acids long. Per the germline V gene, CDR1 is SEHNR and CDR2 is FQNEAQ (reference sequence). The DNA of the CDR3 is TGTGCCAGCAGCTTAGATAGTTCCGGGCCCCAGCATTTT. It codes for CASSLDSSGPQHF.

The J gene is TRBJ2-3, the V gene TRBV5-1; D remains unclear. Germline CDR1 SGHRS, CDR2 YFSETQ. This CDR3 spans 17 amino acids. V lost 4 bases and J 0 bases, leaving 18 bases between the germline ends. The CDR3 sequence is CASSRPLDNPSTDTQYF. Written as DNA, the CDR3 is TGCGCCAGCAGCCGACCCCTCGACAACCCTAGCACAGATACGCAGTATTTT.

This sequence joins TRBV9 and TRBJ2-1, with D possibly TRBD2 on 6 matching bases. CDR3 size: 16 residues. Germline lookup yields CDR1 SGDLS and CDR2 YYNGEE. The V end was cut by 2 bases, the J end by 0 bases, with 12 bases between. The CDR3 nucleotides read TGTGCCAGCAGCGTTGACGGGGGATTCTCCTACAATGAGCAGTTCTTC. Its translation is CASSVDGGFSYNEQFF.

This clone has a single count. The rearrangement joins TRBV20-1 to TRBJ1-2; D gene unclear. This CDR3 contains 10 residues. V lost 8 bases and J lost 5, with 9 bases in between. Germline CDR1 and CDR2: DFQATT and SNEGSKA (reference sequence). The CDR3 bases are TGCAGTCCACAGTTTTATGGCTACACCTTC. It encodes CSPQFYGYTF.

The CDR3 here is CASSLFLAGGSYNEQFF. As DNA, the CDR3 is TGTGCCAGCAGTTTATTCCTAGCGGGAGGGTCCTACAATGAGCAGTTCTTC. The chain carries TRBV27 and TRBJ2-1; TRBD2 matches at 12 bases. V shed 1 base and J 1 base; nucleotides not matched to a gene: 2. Germline values: CDR1 MNHEY, CDR2 SMNVEV (reference sequence). The CDR3 consists of 17 residues.

The V gene is TRBV12-3 or TRBV12-4, the J gene TRBJ1-3; D remains unclear. The CDR3 covers 13 residues. V shed 8 bases and J shed 4 bases, with 12 bases lying between them. CDR3: CASCPQIGNTIYF. The CDR3 DNA follows: TGTGCCAGCTGTCCCCAGATCGGAAACACCATATATTTT.

The chain couples TRBV28 to TRBJ1-1; 9 bases match TRBD1. Trimming cost V 5 bases and J 4 bases; bases outside gene matches: 8. In germline, CDR1 is MDHEN, CDR2 SYDVKM. The CDR3 is 15 amino acids. The CDR3 DNA sequence: TGTGCCAGCAGTACGACAGGGGGTAGGGGCACTGAAGCTTTCTTT. This codes for CASSTTGGRGTEAFF. Full variable domain (outside the CDR3, taken from reference TRBV28 and TRBJ1-1): DVKVTQSSRYLVKRTGEKVFLECVQDMDHENMFWYRQDPGLGLRLIYFSYDVKMKEKGDIPEGYSVSREKKERFSLILESASTNQTSMYLCASSTTGGRGTEAFFGQGTRLTVV.

The chain recombines TRBV6-5 with TRBJ2-1; 12 nucleotides align to TRBD2. J gave up 7 bases and V 4 bases, and 8 bases lay outside the gene matches. The CDR3 consists of 16 residues. Germline loops: CDR1 MNHEY, CDR2 SVGAGI. CDR3 sequence reads: CASSFGLAGTGNEQFF. The CDR3 DNA sequence: TGTGCCAGCAGTTTCGGACTAGCGGGGACGGGGAATGAGCAGTTCTTC.